The 30 T cell receptor beta chains listed next were all sequenced from one sample in a study of shared clonotypes between healthy human individuals. Assay used: immunoSEQ multiplex PCR; TCRdb lists only in-frame clones, some missing. The sample gives some 680,000 clones, roughly 73% of which show up once; 1.5% to 2% is in the top ten. Sample: memory CD4+ T cells sorted from blood. Subset reported: CD45RA-negative fraction. Receptor source: a woman in her 30s in good health.

About this clone itself: This may stem from a read error, because a much larger clone lies one nucleotide away. The CDR3 spells CASSELAGDTGELFF. The CDR3 DNA is TGTGCCAGCAGTGAGCTAGCGGGAGACACCGGGGAGCTGTTTTTT. The chain recombines TRBV6-4 with TRBJ2-2, with 10 bases lining up with TRBD2. The germline CDR1 and CDR2 sequences are MRHNA and SNTAGT. This CDR3 is 15 amino acids long. V trimming: 3 bases; J trimming: 3 bases; junction bases outside the gene matches: 1.

V is TRBV18 and J is TRBJ2-5; TRBD1 matches 7 bases. Germline V lookup: CDR1 KGHSH, CDR2 LQKENI. J was trimmed by 4 bases and V by 1 base; bases with no gene match: 3. The CDR3 spans 14 residues. CDR3 bases: TGTGCCAGCTCACCACAACAGGGGAGAGAGACCCAGTACTTC. It specifies CASSPQQGRETQYF.

V usage is TRBV27 and J usage is TRBJ2-5; the D is unclear. The CDR3 runs to 13 residues. CDR1 is MNHEY, CDR2 SMNVEV, per germline (reference sequence). Trimming removed 5 bases at V and 0 bases at J, with 7 bases between. CDR3 residues: CASSIHNQETQYF. The CDR3 region has the DNA TGTGCCAGCAGTATACATAACCAAGAGACCCAGTACTTC.

The chain carries TRBV2 and TRBJ2-6; D not resolved. The CDR3 runs 15 residues. Germline CDR1 and CDR2: SNHLY and FYNNEI. V was pared by 4 bases and J by 0 bases, with 7 bases between. DNA for the CDR3: TGTGCCAGCAGTGGCGGCCACTCTGGGGCCAACGTCCTGACTTTC. Translation gives CASSGGHSGANVLTF.

V is TRBV29-1 and J is TRBJ1-4, with D possibly matching TRBD1 (6 bases). Germline V gene lookup returns CDR1 SQVTM and CDR2 ANQGSEA. V was clipped by 6 bases and J by 8 bases, with 16 bases between them. CDR3 length: 13 amino acids. CDR3 coding DNA: TGCAGCGTGCGCAGGGGTATGGGGGAAAAACTGTTTTTT. Translation gives CSVRRGMGEKLFF. The full variable domain, in which reference TRBV29-1 and TRBJ1-4 provide the parts outside the CDR3, is SAVISQKPSRDICQRGTSLTIQCQVDSQVTMMFWYRQQPGQSLTLIATANQGSEATYESGFVIDKFPISRPNLTFSTLTVSNMSPEDSSIYLCSVRRGMGEKLFFGSGTQLSVL.

This clone occurred once. V and J are TRBV27 and TRBJ2-1; 12 bases map to TRBD2. J gave up 5 bases and V 4 bases, and 9 bases lay outside the gene matches. The CDR3 has 17 residues. The germline V gene encodes CDR1 MNHEY and CDR2 SMNVEV (reference sequence). CDR3 nucleotide sequence: TGTGCCAGCAGTTCTTGGACTAGCGGGACATACGACAATGAGCAGTTCTTC. This encodes CASSSWTSGTYDNEQFF.

This clone occurred a few times. V usage is TRBV7-2 and J usage is TRBJ2-3; D is unresolved. The V end lost 5 bases, the J end lost 6 bases, and 12 bases lay between the germline ends. The CDR3 sequence is 13 residues long. Germline V gene data show CDR1 as SGHTA and CDR2 as FQGNSA. The CDR3 reads CASSLPPLDTQYF. The CDR3 DNA follows: TGTGCCAGCAGCCTCCCCCCCCTGGATACGCAGTATTTT.

This clone was counted once. This chain connects TRBV25-1 to TRBJ2-6; D is unresolved. The germline V gene encodes CDR1 MGHDK and CDR2 SYGVNS. The V gene lost 5 bases and the J gene lost 2 bases, with 4 bases spanning the gap. There are 13 residues in the CDR3. DNA of the CDR3: TGTGCCAGCAGTTCGGCTGGGGCCAACGTCCTGACTTTC. Amino acid sequence: CASSSAGANVLTF.

The chain is built from TRBV5-1 and TRBJ1-2; a weak D match, TRBD1 (6 bases). Trimming took off 5 bases at V and 1 base at J, with 12 bases between the two ends. Germline loops: CDR1 SGHRS, CDR2 YFSETQ. The CDR3 runs 14 residues. CDR3 residues: CASSSRTDNYGYTF. The CDR3 DNA reads TGCGCCAGCAGTTCCAGGACAGATAACTATGGCTACACCTTC.

The rearrangement joins TRBV4-2 to TRBJ2-7, with a tentative D call TRBD1 (7 bases). Trimming removed 4 bases from V and 4 bases from J, with 14 bases in between. The CDR3 runs 14 residues. Germline CDR1 and CDR2: LGHNA and YNFKEQ. The CDR3 DNA sequence: TGTGCCAGCAGCCGAGAGGAGGGACAGTACGAGCAGTACTTC. Protein: CASSREEGQYEQYF.

J is TRBJ2-2 and V is TRBV28, with D possibly matching TRBD1 (5 bases). Germline-derived CDR1 and CDR2 are MDHEN and SYDVKM. The CDR3 spans 11 residues. Trimming removed 6 bases at V and 9 bases at J, with 8 bases between. The CDR3: CASRLDRELFF. The CDR3 DNA sequence: TGTGCCAGCAGATTGGACAGGGAGCTGTTTTTT.

This clone was seen a handful of times. The chain carries TRBV6-1 and TRBJ2-3; 10 nucleotides align to TRBD2. V lost 8 bases, J lost 1 base, and 6 bases stayed unmatched. The CDR3 contains 15 residues. Germline CDR1 is MNHNS and CDR2 is SASEGT. Here the CDR3 DNA reads TGTGCCAGCCGCAGCGGGAGGGCCGGCACAGATACGCAGTATTTT. The encoded protein is CASRSGRAGTDTQYF.

V usage is TRBV9 and J usage is TRBJ1-2, with TRBD1 as a possible D gene (5 bases). Germline-derived CDR1 and CDR2 are SGDLS and YYNGEE. This CDR3 is built from 15 residues. With 0 bases removed from V and 5 bases from J, the gap between germline ends came to 14 bases. CDR3 nucleotides: TGTGCCAGCAGCGTAGAGGAAGGGACCGTTTATGGCTACACCTTC. Amino acid sequence: CASSVEEGTVYGYTF.

The rearrangement links TRBV25-1 to TRBJ2-1; D remains unclear. The V gene's germline CDR1 is MGHDK and CDR2 SYGVNS. The germline V and J ends were trimmed by 3 bases and 8 bases, with 5 bases remaining between them. The CDR3 covers 11 residues. The DNA for the CDR3 is TGTGCCAGCAGTGATACGCATGAGCAGTTCTTC. Translating gives CASSDTHEQFF.

This sequence joins TRBV7-7 and TRBJ2-1; 8 bases are a match to TRBD1. This CDR3 has 15 amino acids. The germline V gene encodes CDR1 SSHAT and CDR2 FNYEAQ (reference sequence). Unmatched junction bases numbered 6, after V lost 1 base and J lost 7 bases. CDR3 sequence reads: CASSLGQGKINEQFF. The DNA of the CDR3 is TGTGCCAGCAGCTTAGGACAGGGGAAAATAAATGAGCAGTTCTTC. Full variable domain (outside the CDR3, taken from reference TRBV7-7 and TRBJ2-1): GAGVSQSPRYKVTKRGQDVTLRCDPISSHATLYWYQQALGQGPEFLTYFNYEAQPDKSGLPSDRFSAERPEGSISTLTIQRTEQRDSAMYRCASSLGQGKINEQFFGPGTRLTVL.

The chain combines TRBV5-6 with TRBJ1-3; D gene ambiguous. The length of the CDR3 is 15 residues. Germline-derived CDR1 and CDR2 are SGHDT and YYEEEE. With 4 bases removed from V and 0 bases from J, the gap between germline ends came to 11 bases. Here the CDR3 DNA reads TGTGCCAGCAGCGTTACCGGGCTCTCTGGAAACACCATATATTTT. Protein sequence: CASSVTGLSGNTIYF.

V usage is TRBV5-1 and J usage is TRBJ2-1; 9 positions agree with TRBD2. The germline V gene has CDR1 SGHRS and CDR2 YFSETQ. The V gene end was trimmed by 4 bases and the J gene end by 6 bases; junction bases not matched to a gene: 8. The CDR3 is 15 amino acids. The DNA of the CDR3 is TGCGCCAGCAGCCTAGGGACTAGCACAATCAATGAGCAGTTCTTC. It is translated as CASSLGTSTINEQFF.

The chain couples TRBV19 to TRBJ1-5; D is ambiguous. The CDR3 is 14 residues long. The germline CDR1 and CDR2 sequences are LNHDA and SQIVND (reference sequence). Trimming shortened V by 9 bases and J by 6 bases, and 18 bases separated the two germline ends. CDR3: CASRTQADSQPQHF. CDR3 in DNA: TGTGCCAGCAGGACCCAAGCGGATAGTCAGCCCCAGCATTTT. Combining the CDR3 with reference TRBV19 and TRBJ1-5 gives the whole variable domain DGGITQSPKYLFRKEGQNVTLSCEQNLNHDAMYWYRQDPGQGLRLIYYSQIVNDFQKGDIAEGYSVSREKKESFPLTVTSAQKNPTAFYLCASRTQADSQPQHFGDGTRLSIL.

V is TRBV5-1 and J is TRBJ1-1; D remains unclear. CDR1 and CDR2 from the germline V gene are SGHRS and YFSETQ. CDR3 length: 16 residues. The V and J ends lost 6 bases and 4 bases respectively, with 22 bases between them. For the CDR3, the DNA is TGCGCCAGCACACTTTCCGCGGGAACCTCGCCCACTGAAGCTTTCTTT. Residues: CASTLSAGTSPTEAFF.

The chain carries TRBV7-9 and TRBJ1-1, with D unresolved. Per germline, CDR1 SEHNR and CDR2 FQNEAQ (reference sequence). V lost 5 bases to trimming and J lost 5 bases, with 12 bases between them. The CDR3 length is 13 residues. The CDR3 bases are TGTGCCAGCAGCCTAAAGATGGGAACTGAAGCTTTCTTT. Amino acid sequence: CASSLKMGTEAFF.

The V call is TRBV2, the J call TRBJ2-2, with D possibly matching TRBD2 (5 bases). V was pared by 4 bases and J by 7 bases, with 10 bases between. The CDR3 contains 13 residues. Germline V gene data show CDR1 as SNHLY and CDR2 as FYNNEI. CDR3 coding DNA: TGTGCCAGCAGTGCCGACTACGGCGGGGAGCTGTTTTTT. Translation gives CASSADYGGELFF.

The chain employs TRBV28 and TRBJ1-4; D is perhaps TRBD1 (5 bases). The CDR3 is made up of 17 amino acids. The germline V and J ends were trimmed by 2 bases and 3 bases, with 16 bases remaining between them. Germline loops: CDR1 MDHEN, CDR2 SYDVKM. CDR3 residues: CASSLGNFGTANEKLFF. Here the CDR3 DNA reads TGTGCCAGCAGTTTAGGTAATTTCGGGACTGCTAATGAAAAACTGTTTTTT.

V and J are TRBV7-9 and TRBJ2-7, with 7 bases fitting TRBD1. Losses at the gene ends were 5 bases for V and 2 bases for J; bases not matched to a gene: 12. Germline V CDR1 and CDR2: SEHNR, FQNEAQ (reference sequence). This CDR3 has 16 amino acids. The CDR3 is CASSHLDRVPPYEQYF. CDR3 DNA: TGTGCCAGCAGCCACTTAGACAGGGTCCCCCCCTACGAGCAGTACTTC.

This rearrangement joins TRBV28 to TRBJ2-7; D not certain. With 5 bases removed from V and 0 bases from J, the gap between germline ends came to 11 bases. Germline V gene lookup returns CDR1 MDHEN and CDR2 SYDVKM. The CDR3 consists of 14 residues. The CDR3 bases are TGTGCCAGCAGTCGATTTGTGAACTCCTACGAGCAGTACTTC. Amino acids: CASSRFVNSYEQYF.

V usage is TRBV28 and J usage is TRBJ2-3, with D perhaps matching TRBD2 (6 bases). In germline, CDR1 is MDHEN, CDR2 SYDVKM. The germline V and J ends were trimmed by 7 bases and 1 base, with 15 bases remaining between them. The CDR3 has 15 residues. In nucleotides, the CDR3 is TGTGCCAGCATCCCTTCGGGGGTTGGCACAGATACGCAGTATTTT. Its protein is CASIPSGVGTDTQYF.

This sequence joins TRBV6-1 and TRBJ2-7; D is possibly TRBD1 or TRBD2 (6 bases each). V was clipped by 4 bases and J by 5 bases, with 12 bases between them. The CDR3 extends over 13 amino acids. CDR1 is MNHNS and CDR2 is SASEGT in the germline V gene. Here the CDR3 reads CASSAGGWDEQYF. As DNA, the CDR3 is TGTGCCAGCAGTGCCGGGGGCTGGGACGAGCAGTACTTC.

CDR3 residues: CASSQDPGQDGYTF. In nucleotides, the CDR3 is TGTGCCAGCAGCCAAGATCCAGGCCAGGATGGCTACACCTTC. The chain carries TRBV4-2 and TRBJ1-2; D is unresolved. Trimming shortened V by 0 bases and J by 6 bases, and 11 bases separated the two germline ends. The CDR3 runs to 14 residues. Germline V gives CDR1 LGHNA, CDR2 YNFKEQ.

As regards this clone: With only one base between it and a far larger clone, this is likely a read error. This chain links TRBV7-2 with TRBJ1-3, with unresolved D. The germline V gene has CDR1 SGHTA and CDR2 FQGNSA. This CDR3 has 13 amino acids. The V end was cut by 5 bases, the J end by 1 base, with 6 bases between. The CDR3 loop reads CASSPGSGNTIYF. The CDR3, as DNA: TGTGCCAGCAGCCCTGGGTCTGGAAACACCATATATTTT.

CDR3 residues: CASSESKGASYTF. CDR3 nucleotide sequence: TGCGCCAGCAGTGAGTCCAAGGGGGCGAGTTACACCTTC. This chain joins TRBV10-2 and TRBJ1-2; TRBD1 matches at 7 bases. This CDR3 contains 13 residues. Unmatched junction bases numbered 6, after V lost 0 bases and J lost 11 bases. Germline CDR1 reads WSHSY; CDR2 reads SAAADI.

This clone was picked up a small number of times. The chain couples TRBV7-2 to TRBJ1-1, with D possibly being TRBD1 (6 bases). Trimming took off 5 bases at V and 1 base at J, with 17 bases between the two ends. Germline lookup yields CDR1 SGHTA and CDR2 FQGNSA. This CDR3 is 16 amino acids long. DNA for the CDR3: TGTGCCAGCAGCCCCTCTTGGGTAGGGGGGAACACTGAAGCTTTCTTT. It yields the protein CASSPSWVGGNTEAFF.